This T cell receptor (beta chain) derives from a study of post-analysis software for immune sequencing data. Study-level results: Those samples that were prepared in the same batch co-clustered strongly by F measure. About 5 TRBV segments were significantly more frequent in patients than in controls. TRBV5-6, TRBV5-1 and TRBV20-1 were among these segments. Normalized Chao1 diversity in multiple sclerosis patients fell significantly below that of controls.

cDNA libraries for TCR beta contained unique molecular identifiers. Once roughly 0.9 to 10 million T cells were used, some 500,000 cDNA molecules resulted. Each CDR3 protein is one row after TCRdb ran MiXCR on the PCR reads. The data hold approximately 400,000 distinct CDR3 sequences, with less than 40% observed a single time. The CDR3 is made up of 15 amino acids. The V end lost 10 bases, the J end lost 1 base, and 19 bases lay between the germline ends. Note on this clonotype: The antigen remains undetermined.

The genes are TRBV12-3 or TRBV12-4 and TRBJ1-1, with D tentatively TRBD1 (5 bases). Source material: blood. The TCR originated in a girl between 5 and 17 years old with multiple sclerosis. CDR3 amino acids: CATINRQQSNTEAFF. The CDR3, as DNA: TGTGCCACCATCAATAGACAGCAATCGAACACTGAAGCTTTCTTT.